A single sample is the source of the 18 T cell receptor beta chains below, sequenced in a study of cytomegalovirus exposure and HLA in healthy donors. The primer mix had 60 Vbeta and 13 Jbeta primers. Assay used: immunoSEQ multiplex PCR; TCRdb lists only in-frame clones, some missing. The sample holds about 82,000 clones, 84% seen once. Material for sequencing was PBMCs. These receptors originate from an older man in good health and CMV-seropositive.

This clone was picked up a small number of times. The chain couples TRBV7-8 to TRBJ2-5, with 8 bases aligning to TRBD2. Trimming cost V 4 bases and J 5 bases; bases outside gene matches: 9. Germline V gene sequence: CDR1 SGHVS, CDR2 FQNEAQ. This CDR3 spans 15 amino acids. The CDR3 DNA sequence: TGTGCCAGCAGCTACCCTAGCGGGCCACAGGAGACCCAGTACTTC. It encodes CASSYPSGPQETQYF.

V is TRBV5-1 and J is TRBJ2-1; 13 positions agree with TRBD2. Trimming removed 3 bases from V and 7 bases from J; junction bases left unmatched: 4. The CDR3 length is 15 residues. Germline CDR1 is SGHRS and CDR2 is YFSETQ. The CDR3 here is CASSSGLAGANEQFF. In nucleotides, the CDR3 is TGCGCCAGCAGCTCCGGACTAGCGGGAGCTAATGAGCAGTTCTTC.

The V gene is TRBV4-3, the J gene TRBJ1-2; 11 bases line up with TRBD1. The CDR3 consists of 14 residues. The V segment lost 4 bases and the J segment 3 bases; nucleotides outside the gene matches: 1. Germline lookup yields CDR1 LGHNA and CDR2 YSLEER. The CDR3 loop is CASSRDRGDYGYTF. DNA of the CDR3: TGCGCCAGCAGCCGGGACAGGGGGGACTATGGCTACACCTTC.

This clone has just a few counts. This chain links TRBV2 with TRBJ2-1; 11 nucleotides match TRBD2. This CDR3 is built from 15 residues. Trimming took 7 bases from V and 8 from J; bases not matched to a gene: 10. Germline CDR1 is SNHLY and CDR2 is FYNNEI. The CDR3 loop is CASTPGLAGGHEQFF. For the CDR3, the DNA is TGTGCCAGCACCCCCGGCCTAGCGGGAGGACATGAGCAGTTCTTC.

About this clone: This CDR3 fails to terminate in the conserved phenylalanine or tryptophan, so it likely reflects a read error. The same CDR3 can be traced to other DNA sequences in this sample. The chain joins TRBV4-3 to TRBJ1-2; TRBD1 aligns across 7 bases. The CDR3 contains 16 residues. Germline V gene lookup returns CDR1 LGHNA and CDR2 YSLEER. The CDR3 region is CASSQFTGTGAYAYTV. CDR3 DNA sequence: TGCGCCAGCAGCCAATTCACCGGTACAGGGGCTTATGCCTACACCGTC.

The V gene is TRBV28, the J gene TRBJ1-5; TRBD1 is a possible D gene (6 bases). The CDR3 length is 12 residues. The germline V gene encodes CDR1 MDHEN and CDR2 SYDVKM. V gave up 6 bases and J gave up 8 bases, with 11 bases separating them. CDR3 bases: TGTGCCAGCAGAATGGCAGGGGAGCCCCAGCATTTT. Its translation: CASRMAGEPQHF.

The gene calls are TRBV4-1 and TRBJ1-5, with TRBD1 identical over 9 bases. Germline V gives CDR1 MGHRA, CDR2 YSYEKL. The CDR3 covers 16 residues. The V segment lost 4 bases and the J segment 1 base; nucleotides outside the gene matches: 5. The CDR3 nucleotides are TGCGCCAGCAGCCTACAGGGGGCCGCGAGCAATCAGCCCCAGCATTTT. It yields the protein CASSLQGAASNQPQHF.

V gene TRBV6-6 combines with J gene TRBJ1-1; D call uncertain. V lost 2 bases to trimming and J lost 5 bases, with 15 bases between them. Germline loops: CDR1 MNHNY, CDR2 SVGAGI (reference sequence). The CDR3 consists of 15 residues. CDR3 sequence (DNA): TGTGCCAGCAGTTACGACGCAGGTGGCAGAACTGAAGCTTTCTTT. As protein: CASSYDAGGRTEAFF.

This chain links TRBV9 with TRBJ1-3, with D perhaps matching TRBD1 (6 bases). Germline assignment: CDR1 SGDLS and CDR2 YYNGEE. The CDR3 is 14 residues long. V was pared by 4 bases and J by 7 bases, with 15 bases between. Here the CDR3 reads CASSLGGAMNTIYF. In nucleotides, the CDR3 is TGTGCCAGCAGCCTGGGGGGGGCAATGAACACCATATATTTT.

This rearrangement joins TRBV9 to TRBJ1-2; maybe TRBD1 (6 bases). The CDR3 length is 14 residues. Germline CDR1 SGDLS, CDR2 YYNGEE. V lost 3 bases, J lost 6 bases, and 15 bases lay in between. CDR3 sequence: CASSGGQPLDGYTF. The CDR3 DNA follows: TGTGCCAGCAGCGGCGGACAGCCACTCGATGGCTACACCTTC.

CDR3 nucleotides: TGTGCCACCAGCAGAGATCGGGACAGCTCCTACAATGAGCAGTTCTTC. This translates into CATSRDRDSSYNEQFF. The chain uses TRBV15 and TRBJ2-1; 7 bases line up with TRBD1. CDR1 LNHNV and CDR2 YYDKDF come from the germline V gene (reference sequence). V dropped 0 bases and J dropped 0; count of bases not matched to a gene: 2. This CDR3 is 16 amino acids long.

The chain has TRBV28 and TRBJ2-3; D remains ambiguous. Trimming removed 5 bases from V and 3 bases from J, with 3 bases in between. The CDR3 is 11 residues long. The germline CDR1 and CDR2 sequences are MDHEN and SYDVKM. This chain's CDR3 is CASSQTDTQYF. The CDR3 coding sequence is TGTGCCAGCAGTCAGACAGATACGCAGTATTTT.

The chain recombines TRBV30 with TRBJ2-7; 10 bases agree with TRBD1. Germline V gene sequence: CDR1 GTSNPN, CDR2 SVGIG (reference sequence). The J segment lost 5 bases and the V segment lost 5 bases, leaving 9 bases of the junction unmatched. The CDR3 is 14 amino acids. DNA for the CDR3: TGTGCCTGGTTCCGGGACAGGGGTTCGCACGAGCAGTACTTC. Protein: CAWFRDRGSHEQYF.

This chain's CDR3 is CASSLQGPGTEAFF. The CDR3 nucleotides read TGTGCCAGCAGCTTACAGGGGCCGGGCACTGAAGCTTTCTTT. This chain uses TRBV7-9 with TRBJ1-1; D may be TRBD1 (6 bases). This CDR3 region has 14 residues. Trimming removed 2 bases at V and 4 bases at J, with 11 bases between. Germline V gene lookup returns CDR1 SEHNR and CDR2 FQNEAQ (reference sequence).

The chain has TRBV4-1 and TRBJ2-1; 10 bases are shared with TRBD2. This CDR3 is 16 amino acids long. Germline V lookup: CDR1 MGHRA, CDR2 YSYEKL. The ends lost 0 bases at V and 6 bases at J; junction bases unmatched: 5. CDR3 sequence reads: CASSQDPSGRGNEQFF. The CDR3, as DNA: TGCGCCAGCAGCCAAGATCCTAGCGGGAGAGGCAATGAGCAGTTCTTC.

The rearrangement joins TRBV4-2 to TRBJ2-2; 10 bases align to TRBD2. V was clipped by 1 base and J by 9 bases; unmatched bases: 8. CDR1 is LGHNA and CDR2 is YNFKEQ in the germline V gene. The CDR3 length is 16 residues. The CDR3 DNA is TGTGCCAGCAGCCAAGCCTTGGCTAGCGGGGGTCGGGAGCTGTTTTTT. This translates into CASSQALASGGRELFF.

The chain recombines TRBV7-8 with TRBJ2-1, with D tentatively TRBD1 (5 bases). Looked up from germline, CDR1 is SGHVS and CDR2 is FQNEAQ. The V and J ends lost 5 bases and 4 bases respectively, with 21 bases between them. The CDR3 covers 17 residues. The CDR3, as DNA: TGTGCCAGCAGCCCCCGATTCCAGGGCATTCGGTACAATGAGCAGTTCTTC. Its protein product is CASSPRFQGIRYNEQFF.

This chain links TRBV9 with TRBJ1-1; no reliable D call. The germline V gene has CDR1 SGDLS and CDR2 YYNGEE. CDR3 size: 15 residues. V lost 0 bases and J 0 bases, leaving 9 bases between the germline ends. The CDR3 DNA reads TGTGCCAGCAGCGTAGTTAGTAGTATGAACACTGAAGCTTTCTTT. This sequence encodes CASSVVSSMNTEAFF.